One T cell receptor (beta chain) is described in this entry. These data come from a study of blood T cell repertoires in COVID-19. The germline V gene has CDR1 MDHEN and CDR2 SYDVKM. The length of the CDR3 is 19 residues. Unmatched junction bases numbered 19, after V lost 6 bases and J lost 4 bases. In the authors' workflow: Amplification with reference gene primers provided the estimates of nucleated cell counts. Using immunoSEQ multiplex PCR, the repertoire was profiled, and TCRdb retains in-frame clones only, with some absent. The V and J calls and the clone size are those of that table, but D and trimming were determined from the DNA. Among about 250,000 clones listed, 88% were seen once.

This clonotype originated in a young woman with COVID-19, enrolled during active disease. The chain combines TRBV28 with TRBJ1-2; 11 bases align to TRBD1. The specimen sequenced was peripheral blood. CDR3 sequence: CASSPPEPLMGTGGYGYTF. The CDR3 nucleotides are TGTGCCAGCAGCCCCCCGGAGCCGCTTATGGGGACAGGGGGCTATGGCTACACCTTC.